This T cell receptor (beta chain) was sequenced for a study of blood T cell repertoires in COVID-19. The CDR3 has 15 residues. With 7 bases clipped from V and 5 bases from J, the junction kept 11 bases outside the gene matches. Germline V gene data show CDR1 as SNHLY and CDR2 as FYNNEI. Assay: immunoSEQ multiplex PCR; the TCRdb copy retains only in-frame clones and omits some. The repertoire holds roughly 67,000 clones, with 85% to 90% as singletons. The TCR originated in a man in his forties or fifties with acute or convalescent COVID-19. The chain joins TRBV2 to TRBJ2-3; 8 bases agree with TRBD2. Sample: peripheral blood. This CDR3 is CASIRGGGGIDTQYF. The CDR3 DNA reads TGTGCCAGCATCCGGGGGGGCGGGGGAATAGATACGCAGTATTTT.